This is a list of T cell receptor beta chains from one sample in a study of cytomegalovirus exposure and HLA in healthy donors. Some clones are missing from TCRdb's copy, which holds only in-frame ones; the method was immunoSEQ multiplex PCR. This table holds 75,000 to 90,000 clones, about 69% found once. Input material: PBMCs. Receptors were obtained from a man aged 55 to 70 in good health and CMV-seronegative. Both conserved end residues are part of each CDR3. A D gene is named only where the DNA matches it firmly. For some rows the clone size is stated as once, few or many, or as a class when expanded; others skip it.

TRBJ2-7,TRBV2,TRBD1,once,TGTGCCAGCAGGGACGGACAGGGGGTCTACGAGCAGTACTTC,CASRDGQGVYEQYF
TRBJ2-1,TRBV11-2,TRBD2,once,TGTGCCAGCAGCTCGGGACTAGAGCAGTTCTTC,CASSSGLEQFF
TRBJ2-5,TRBV11-3,TRBD2,.,TGTGCCAGCAGCCTCACTAGCGGGGGGTCAAAGACCCAGTACTTC,CASSLTSGGSKTQYF
TRBJ2-7,TRBV10-3,.,.,TGTGCCATCAGGACGGGGGTAGGGGCCTACGAGCAGTACTTC,CAIRTGVGAYEQYF
TRBJ2-1,TRBV25-1,TRBD2,.,TGTGCCAGCAGTTCCGGGACTAGCGGGGGACCGGGCGATGAGCAGTTCTTC,CASSSGTSGGPGDEQFF
TRBJ2-3,TRBV10-3,.,.,TGTGCCATCAGTGGCGACTTATTAAACACAGATACGCAGTATTTT,CAISGDLLNTDTQYF
TRBJ1-6,TRBV5-1,TRBD1,.,TGCGCCAGCAGCTTCAAGGGGGCGGCAGAATCACCCCTCCACTTT,CASSFKGAAESPLHF
TRBJ2-1,TRBV5-5,.,.,TGTGCCAGCAGCTTGAATCCGGGCAATGAGCAGTTCTTC,CASSLNPGNEQFF
TRBJ1-1,TRBV6-5,TRBD1,once,TGTGCCAGCAGATGGGACAGCCAGAACACTGAAGCTTTCTTT,CASRWDSQNTEAFF
TRBJ2-5,TRBV2,TRBD2,.,TGTGCCAGCAGTGAACTCGAACTAGCGGGGTCAGAGACCCAGTACTTC,CASSELELAGSETQYF
TRBJ2-1,TRBV6-1,.,few,TGTGCCAGCAGTGACTGGCCAGGCCAAAATGAGCAGTTCTTC,CASSDWPGQNEQFF
TRBJ1-6,TRBV6-6,.,few,TGTGCCAGCAGTTACGCCAAACAGACATCACCCCTCCACTTT,CASSYAKQTSPLHF
TRBJ1-5,TRBV30,.,.,TGTGCCTTTCAGGGCAGCAATCAGCCCCAGCATTTT,CAFQGSNQPQHF
TRBJ1-5,TRBV5-3,TRBD1,.,TGTGCCAGAAGCTCCCGGACAGGGGGACAGCCCCAGCATTTT,CARSSRTGGQPQHF
TRBJ2-1,TRBV6-1,.,once,TGTGCCAGCCCCGTCGGGGGGCAGGCCTACAATGAGCAGTTCTTC,CASPVGGQAYNEQFF
TRBJ2-3,TRBV4-1,TRBD2,.,TGCGCCAGCAGCCCCGGGACGGGGGGTCCAGATACGCAGTATTTT,CASSPGTGGPDTQYF
TRBJ2-1,TRBV9,TRBD2,.,TGTGCCAGCAGCGGGCTAGCGGGGGCGCTAAATGAGCAGTTCTTC,CASSGLAGALNEQFF
TRBJ1-5,TRBV14,.,.,TGTGCCAGCAGCCAAGCCCGTACCACAGGTCAACCACATCAGCCCCAGCATTTT,CASSQARTTGQPHQPQHF
TRBJ2-1,TRBV28,TRBD2,.,TGTGCCAGCAGTCCCAGACCGGGGGGCTACAATGAGCAGTTCTTC,CASSPRPGGYNEQFF
TRBJ2-7,TRBV10-2,TRBD1,.,TGCGCCAGCAGTGAGTCGGACAGGCCCAACGAGCAGTACTTC,CASSESDRPNEQYF
TRBJ2-7,TRBV27,TRBD2,.,TGTGCCAGCAGTTATAGCGGGGGGAGTGAGCAGTACTTC,CASSYSGGSEQYF
TRBJ1-4,TRBV5-1,.,.,TGCGCCAGCAGCTTGGGTCGGGTAGGGGCCGATGAAAAACTGTTTTTT,CASSLGRVGADEKLFF
TRBJ1-2,TRBV4-1,.,.,TGCGCCAGCAGCCAGCCTGGGGGGTTCTATGGCTACACCTTC,CASSQPGGFYGYTF
TRBJ2-1,TRBV6-6,.,.,TGTGCCAGCAGTCTAGAGGGGGGGAGCTCCTACAATGAGCAGTTCTTC,CASSLEGGSSYNEQFF
TRBJ2-1,TRBV18,TRBD2,.,TGTGCCAGCTCACCACTAGCGGGGGAGGTTGAGCAGTTCTTC,CASSPLAGEVEQFF
TRBJ1-1,TRBV9,.,.,TGTGCCAGCAGTCGACAGGCTAACATGAACACTGAAGCTTTCTTT,CASSRQANMNTEAFF
TRBJ1-2,TRBV2,.,.,TGTGCCAGCAGTGAAGCAGAGGGCACCTACGGCTACACCTTC,CASSEAEGTYGYTF
TRBJ1-5,TRBV4-1,.,.,TGCGCCAGCAGCCCGGGCAGGGGTGGGCAGCCCCAGCATTTT,CASSPGRGGQPQHF
TRBJ1-5,TRBV19,TRBD1,.,TGTGCCAGTACCGCCGACAGGGCTAGCAATCAGCCCCAGCATTTT,CASTADRASNQPQHF
TRBJ1-2,TRBV25-1,.,.,TGTGCCAGCAGTGTTGGCCAGGGGTTTGGCGGCTACACCTTC,CASSVGQGFGGYTF
TRBJ1-4,TRBV6-1,TRBD1,.,TGTGCCAGCAGTGAGGGACAGGGTTTTGAAAAACTGTTTTTT,CASSEGQGFEKLFF
TRBJ1-3,TRBV2,TRBD1,.,TGTGCCAGCAGAGATGGACAGGGGGCGCCGACTGGAAACACCATATATTTT,CASRDGQGAPTGNTIYF
TRBJ2-7,TRBV7-3,TRBD1,.,TGTGCCAGCAGCCTAACAGGGGCCCCCTACGAGCAGTACTTC,CASSLTGAPYEQYF
TRBJ2-3,TRBV5-1,TRBD2,.,TGCGCCAGCACCTACGGGACTAGCGGGGATTCCACAGATACGCAGTATTTT,CASTYGTSGDSTDTQYF
TRBJ1-2,TRBV27,.,.,TGTGCCAGCAGTGCCAGGGATCAGAACTATGGCTACACCTTC,CASSARDQNYGYTF
TRBJ1-1,TRBV14,.,.,TGTGCCAGCAGCCAAGATAGGCCCTTGGGCCTGAACACTGAAGCTTTCTTT,CASSQDRPLGLNTEAFF
TRBJ1-1,TRBV30,.,.,TGTGCCTGGAGTGTACTCCCGAACACTGAAGCTTTCTTT,CAWSVLPNTEAFF
TRBJ1-1,TRBV6-5,.,.,TGTGCCAGCGACGAGGACAGATCCCCTGAAGCTTTCTTT,CASDEDRSPEAFF
TRBJ2-1,TRBV29-1,.,few,TGCAGCGTCCGAAGGCCAGGGTTGGGTGAGCAGTTCTTC,CSVRRPGLGEQFF
TRBJ2-1,TRBV4-2,TRBD2,.,TGTGCCAGCAGCCAAGGGGTAGCGGGGCCCACCGGGGATGAGCAGTTCTTC,CASSQGVAGPTGDEQFF
TRBJ1-2,TRBV6-5,TRBD1,.,TGTGCCAGCAGGCCCCCGACAGGGGGAGGTGGCTACACCTTC,CASRPPTGGGGYTF
TRBJ2-6,TRBV29-1,.,.,TGCAGCGTCCTAGACAGGCCAACTATCTCTGGGGCCAACGTCCTGACTTTC,CSVLDRPTISGANVLTF
TRBJ1-5,TRBV6-1,.,.,TGTGCCAGCAGTGAAGCTGGCTACTATAGCAATCAGCCCCAGCATTTT,CASSEAGYYSNQPQHF
TRBJ1-1,TRBV7-9,.,.,TGTGCCAGCAGCCACCCCCCCAGGGCGAACACTGAAGCTTTCTTT,CASSHPPRANTEAFF
TRBJ2-7,TRBV10-3,.,few,TGTGCCATCAAACGGGGATTGGACTCCTACGAGCAGTACTTC,CAIKRGLDSYEQYF
TRBJ2-3,TRBV15,.,.,TGTGCCACCAGCCCTCTAATCAGGGATACGCAGTATTTT,CATSPLIRDTQYF
TRBJ1-1,TRBV18,TRBD1,.,TGTGCCAGCTCAGGCAGGGGGCAGCTGGACGGGAACACTGAAGCTTTCTTT,CASSGRGQLDGNTEAFF
TRBJ2-5,TRBV9,TRBD2,.,TGTGCCAGCAGCGTAGGCCTACTAGCGGGGGCAGAGACCCAGTACTTC,CASSVGLLAGAETQYF
TRBJ2-3,TRBV7-7,.,once,TGTGCCAGCAGTGCCGGGTCCCTCATAGATACGCAGTATTTT,CASSAGSLIDTQYF
TRBJ2-7,TRBV13,TRBD2,once,TGTGCCAGCAGCTTAGGCTTACAGCGGGGGAGGGAGCAGTACTTC,CASSLGLQRGREQYF
TRBJ2-1,TRBV27,TRBD2,.,TGTGCCAGCAGTCGGACTAGCGGGGGGGCCTATGAGCAGTTCTTC,CASSRTSGGAYEQFF
TRBJ1-5,TRBV25-1,TRBD1,.,TGTGCCAGCAGCGGGACAGGGAGGCAGCCCCAGCATTTT,CASSGTGRQPQHF
TRBJ2-5,TRBV18,TRBD2,once,TGTGCCAGCTTGAACCGGGGGGTCCAAGAGACCCAGTACTTC,CASLNRGVQETQYF